This record looks at one TCR beta chain sequence and its context. The antigen is undetermined. These data belong to a study of T cells in Graves' hyperthyroidism and ophthalmopathy. Subjects aged 18 to 65 presented with newly diagnosed hyperthyroidism of less than 2 months' duration. Clinical symptoms, serum thyroxine, TRAb, thyroid ultrasound and orbital computed tomography informed diagnoses. Regions amplified from RNA transcripts were the TCR beta CDR3 regions. The TCR CDR3 first-round RT-PCR relied on the HTBI primer set. MiXCR, applied by TCRdb to the multiplex PCR reads, yields one record per CDR3 protein. The table includes hundreds of thousands of distinct CDR3 sequences, around 16% detected once. The ends were cut back, 5 bases at V and 1 base at J, with 13 bases in the middle. CDR3 size: 15 residues. From germline, CDR1 is SEHNR and CDR2 FQNEAQ (reference sequence). Study-wide points: A model using 13 V-J features told ophthalmopathy apart from stable hyperthyroidism.

This sequence joins TRBV7-9 and TRBJ2-3; D gene ambiguous. The receptor was isolated from a woman younger than 35 with Graves' hyperthyroidism that later progressed to Graves' ophthalmopathy. The sequenced sample consisted of blood. CDR3 in DNA: TGTGCCAGCAGCCCCTTGGGCCTTGGCACAGATACGCAGTATTTT. Translation gives CASSPLGLGTDTQYF.